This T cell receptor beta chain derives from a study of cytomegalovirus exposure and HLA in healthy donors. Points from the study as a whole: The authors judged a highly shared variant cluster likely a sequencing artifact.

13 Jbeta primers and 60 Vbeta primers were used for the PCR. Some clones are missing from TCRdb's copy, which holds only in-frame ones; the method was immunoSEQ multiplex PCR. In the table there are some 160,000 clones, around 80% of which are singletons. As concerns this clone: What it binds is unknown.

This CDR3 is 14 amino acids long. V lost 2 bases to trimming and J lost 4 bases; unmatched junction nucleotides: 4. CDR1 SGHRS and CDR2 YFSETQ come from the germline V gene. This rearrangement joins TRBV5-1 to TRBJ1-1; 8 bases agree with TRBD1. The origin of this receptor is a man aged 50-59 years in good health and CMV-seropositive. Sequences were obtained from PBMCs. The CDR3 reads CASSFLDRGTEAFF. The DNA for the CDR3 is TGCGCCAGCAGCTTCCTAGACAGGGGCACTGAAGCTTTCTTT.